Given below is one T cell receptor (beta chain) in context. Its specificity is unknown. Unique molecular identifiers were present on cDNA, and template switching added a universal primer site. One entry per CDR3 protein, called by TCRdb with MiXCR from the 5' RACE reads. The data show around 1.7 million distinct CDR3 sequences, about 30% seen once. The CDR3 sequence is 12 residues long. Germline V gene sequence: CDR1 SGHTA, CDR2 FQGNSA. V gave up 4 bases and J gave up 9 bases, with 12 bases separating them. This specimen belongs to a study of identical twins. General study results and limits: When twins shared out-of-frame alpha sequences, those sequences had excess low generation probability. With beta out-of-frame sequences, excess sharing by twins was weaker. A partial confounding effect on zero-insertion analyses could come from invariant MAIT and iNKT cells.

The sequence derives from a newborn girl in good health. The chain combines TRBV7-2 with TRBJ2-5; D is uncertain. The sequencing input was cord blood. The CDR3 coding sequence is TGTGCCAGCAGCTCTCATCGTCTGTCCCAGTACTTC. Translating it yields CASSSHRLSQYF.